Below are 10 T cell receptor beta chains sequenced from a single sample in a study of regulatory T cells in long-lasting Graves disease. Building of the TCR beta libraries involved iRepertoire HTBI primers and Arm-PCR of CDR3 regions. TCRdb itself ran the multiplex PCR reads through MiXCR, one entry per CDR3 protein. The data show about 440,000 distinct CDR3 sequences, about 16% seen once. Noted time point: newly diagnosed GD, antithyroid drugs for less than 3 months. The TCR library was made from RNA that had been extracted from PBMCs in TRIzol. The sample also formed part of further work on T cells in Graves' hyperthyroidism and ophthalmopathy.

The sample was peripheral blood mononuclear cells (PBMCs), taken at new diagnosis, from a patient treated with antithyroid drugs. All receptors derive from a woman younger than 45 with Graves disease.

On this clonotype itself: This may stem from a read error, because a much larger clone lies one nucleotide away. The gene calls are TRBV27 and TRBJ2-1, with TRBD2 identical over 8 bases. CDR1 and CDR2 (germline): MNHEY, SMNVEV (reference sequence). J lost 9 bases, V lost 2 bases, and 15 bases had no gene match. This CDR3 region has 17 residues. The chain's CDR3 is CASSLNPGLEPLLEQFF. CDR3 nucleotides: TGTGCCAGCAGTTTAAACCCGGGACTAGAGCCTCTACTTGAGCAGTTCTTC.

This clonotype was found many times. The CDR3 sequence is CASSSNQGSEAFF. The CDR3, as DNA: TGTGCCAGCAGTTCTAATCAGGGATCTGAAGCTTTCTTT. This chain joins TRBV12-3 or TRBV12-4 and TRBJ1-1; possibly TRBD1 for D (5 bases). This CDR3 region has 13 residues. V was cut by 4 bases and J by 6 bases, with 12 bases left in between.

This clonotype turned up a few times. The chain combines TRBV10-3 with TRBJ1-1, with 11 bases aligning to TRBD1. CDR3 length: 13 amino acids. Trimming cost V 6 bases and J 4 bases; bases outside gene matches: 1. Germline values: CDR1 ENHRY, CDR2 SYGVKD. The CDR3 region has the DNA TGTGCCATCAGGGGGACAGGGGGCACTGAAGCTTTCTTT. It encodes CAIRGTGGTEAFF.

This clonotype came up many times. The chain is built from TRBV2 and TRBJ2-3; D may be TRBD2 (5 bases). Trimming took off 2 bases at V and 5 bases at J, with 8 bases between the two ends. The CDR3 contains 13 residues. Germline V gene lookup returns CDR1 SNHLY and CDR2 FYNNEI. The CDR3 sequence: CASSEQGRDTQYF. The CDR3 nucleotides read TGTGCCAGCAGTGAACAAGGGAGAGATACGCAGTATTTT.

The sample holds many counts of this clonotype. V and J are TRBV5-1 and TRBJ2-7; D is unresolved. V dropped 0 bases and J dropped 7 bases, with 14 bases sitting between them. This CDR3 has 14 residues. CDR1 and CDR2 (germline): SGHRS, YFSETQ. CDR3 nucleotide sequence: TGCGCCAGCAGCTTGGAAGGCGGCGGTGGTGAGCAGTACTTC. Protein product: CASSLEGGGGEQYF.

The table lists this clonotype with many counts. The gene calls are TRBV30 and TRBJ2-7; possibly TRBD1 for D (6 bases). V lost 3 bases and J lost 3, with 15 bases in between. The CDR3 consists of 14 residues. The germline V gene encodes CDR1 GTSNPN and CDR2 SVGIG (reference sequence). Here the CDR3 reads CAWRGANSIYEQYF. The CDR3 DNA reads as TGTGCCTGGAGGGGGGCTAACTCAATCTACGAGCAGTACTTC.

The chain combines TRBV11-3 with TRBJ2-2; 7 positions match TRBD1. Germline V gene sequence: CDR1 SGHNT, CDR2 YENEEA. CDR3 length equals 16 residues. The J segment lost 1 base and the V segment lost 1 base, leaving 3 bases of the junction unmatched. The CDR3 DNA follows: TGTGCCAGCAGCTTAGTCGGGACAGTGAACACCGGGGAGCTGTTTTTT. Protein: CASSLVGTVNTGELFF.

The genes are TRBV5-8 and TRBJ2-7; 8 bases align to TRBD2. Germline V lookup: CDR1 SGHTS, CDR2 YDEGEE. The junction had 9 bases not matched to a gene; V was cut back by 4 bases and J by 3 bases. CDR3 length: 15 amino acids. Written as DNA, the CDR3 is TGTGCCAGCAGCGCACTAAGCGGGAGTTTCTACGAGCAGTACTTC. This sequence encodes CASSALSGSFYEQYF.

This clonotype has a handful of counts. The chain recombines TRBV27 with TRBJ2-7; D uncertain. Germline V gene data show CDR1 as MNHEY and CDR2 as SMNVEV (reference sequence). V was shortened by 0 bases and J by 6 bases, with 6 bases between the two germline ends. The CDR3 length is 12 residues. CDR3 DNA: TGTGCCAGCAGTTTATCGGGATGCGAGCAGTACTTC. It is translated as CASSLSGCEQYF.

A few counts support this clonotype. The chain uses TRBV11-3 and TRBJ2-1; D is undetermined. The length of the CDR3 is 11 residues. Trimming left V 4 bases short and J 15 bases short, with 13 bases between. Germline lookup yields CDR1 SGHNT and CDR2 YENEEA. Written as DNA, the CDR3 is TGTGCCAGCAGCTCAGGACCAAGACGGTTCTTC. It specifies CASSSGPRRFF.